This TCR beta chain was recovered during a study of CD8 T cells in Susac syndrome. Reverse transcription of about 0.45 to 1 ug RNA was performed with random hexamers. Amplification of the TCR beta CDR3 was carried out by immunoSEQ multiplex PCR, which spanned a total of 54 Vbeta and 13 Jbeta segments. MiXCR, applied by TCRdb to the immunoSEQ multiplex PCR reads, yields one record per CDR3 protein. The sample yields approximately 200,000 distinct CDR3 sequences, around 96% seen once. This clonotype was seen more than once but under ten times. This CDR3 is 13 amino acids long. Trimming at V came to 2 bases and at J to 6 bases, leaving 3 bases not matched to a gene. Germline V gives CDR1 GTSNPN, CDR2 SVGIG (reference sequence). CD8+ and CD4+ T cells circulating in blood were sequenced for TCR beta. The patients who served as multiple sclerosis controls were treatment-naive and had stable or active relapsing-remitting disease that fulfilled the revised McDonald criteria. The CD8+ and CD4+ T cells were negatively isolated, with the TEMRA cells enriched by FACS.

V usage is TRBV30 and J usage is TRBJ1-5; TRBD1 matches at 8 bases. The source is a human donor with multiple sclerosis. The sample was CD4+ T cells from PBMCs. DNA for the CDR3: TGTGCCTGGAGTTCAGGGGGCATTCAGCCCCAGCATTTT. Its protein is CAWSSGGIQPQHF.